The rows below give T cell receptor beta chains drawn from one sample of a study of cytomegalovirus exposure and HLA in healthy donors. Method: immunoSEQ multiplex PCR; TCRdb's copy keeps in-frame clones and lacks some. The sample carries some 160,000 clones, over 80% recorded once. Material: PBMCs. The receptors were gathered from a male donor in good health and CMV-seronegative. CDR3s include the opening cysteine and the closing phenylalanine or tryptophan. The D gene is left open where the match is weak. Rows may omit the clone size; those that give it use once, few, many or a size class.

clone_size: -
d_call: -
j_call: TRBJ1-2
v_call: TRBV4-1
cdr3_nt: TGCGCCAGCAGCCAAGATCAGGGTCTGGCGTTAACCTTC
cdr3_aa: CASSQDQGLALTF

clone_size: -
d_call: TRBD2
j_call: TRBJ2-1
v_call: TRBV7-8
cdr3_nt: TGTGCCAGCAGCTTAGTCCTAGCGGGAGGGGGCAATGAGCAGTTCTTC
cdr3_aa: CASSLVLAGGGNEQFF

clone_size: -
d_call: -
j_call: TRBJ1-2
v_call: TRBV5-6
cdr3_nt: TGTGCCAGCAGCCAGTCGGACAGCGGAAACTATGGCTACACCTTC
cdr3_aa: CASSQSDSGNYGYTF

clone_size: -
d_call: -
j_call: TRBJ2-7
v_call: TRBV7-9
cdr3_nt: TGTGCCAGCAGCTTGGCAGGGAAAACCTACGAGCAGTACTTC
cdr3_aa: CASSLAGKTYEQYF

clone_size: -
d_call: TRBD2
j_call: TRBJ2-1
v_call: TRBV6-5
cdr3_nt: TGTGCCAGCACCGCTAGCGGGGGTCTTGCTGAGCAGTTCTTC
cdr3_aa: CASTASGGLAEQFF

clone_size: -
d_call: -
j_call: TRBJ2-7
v_call: TRBV7-9
cdr3_nt: TGTGCCAGCAGCTTTCTCCGATCCTACGAGCAGTACTTC
cdr3_aa: CASSFLRSYEQYF

clone_size: -
d_call: TRBD2
j_call: TRBJ2-7
v_call: TRBV4-3
cdr3_nt: TGCGCCAGCAGCCAAGAAGGTTTCGTTAGCGGGGGCTCCTACGAGCAGTACTTC
cdr3_aa: CASSQEGFVSGGSYEQYF

clone_size: -
d_call: -
j_call: TRBJ1-2
v_call: TRBV2
cdr3_nt: TGTGCCAGCAGGACCCCCGGGGGGCTCTATGGCTACACCTTC
cdr3_aa: CASRTPGGLYGYTF

clone_size: -
d_call: -
j_call: TRBJ1-3
v_call: TRBV5-1
cdr3_nt: TGCGCCAGCAGTGACGGGACTGCAGCCGGAAACACCATATATTTT
cdr3_aa: CASSDGTAAGNTIYF

clone_size: medium-sized
d_call: TRBD2
j_call: TRBJ2-1
v_call: TRBV6-1
cdr3_nt: TGTGCCAGCAGTGAATCTAGCGGGGGGCCCAATGAGCAGTTCTTC
cdr3_aa: CASSESSGGPNEQFF

clone_size: -
d_call: TRBD2
j_call: TRBJ2-1
v_call: TRBV9
cdr3_nt: TGTGCCAGCAGCGTAGCTTCCGGGACTAGCGGGTACAATGAGCAGTTCTTC
cdr3_aa: CASSVASGTSGYNEQFF

clone_size: -
d_call: -
j_call: TRBJ1-5
v_call: TRBV19
cdr3_nt: TGTGCCAGTAGTATAGCCCCAGCGGGGTATAGCAATCAGCCCCAGCATTTT
cdr3_aa: CASSIAPAGYSNQPQHF

clone_size: -
d_call: -
j_call: TRBJ2-7
v_call: TRBV15
cdr3_nt: TGTGCCACCAGCCGTAGCTTTATCCACGAGCAGTACTTC
cdr3_aa: CATSRSFIHEQYF

clone_size: -
d_call: -
j_call: TRBJ1-2
v_call: TRBV7-9
cdr3_nt: TGTTCCAGCAGCTTATTAGAGGGGAAGGGGGCTAACTATGGCTACACCTTC
cdr3_aa: CSSSLLEGKGANYGYTF

clone_size: once
d_call: TRBD1
j_call: TRBJ2-2
v_call: TRBV29-1
cdr3_nt: TGCAGCGTAAGGGACAGGAGTACCGGGGAGCTGTTTTTT
cdr3_aa: CSVRDRSTGELFF

clone_size: -
d_call: TRBD1
j_call: TRBJ2-2
v_call: TRBV11-2
cdr3_nt: TGTGCCAGCAGCGAACAGGGGACCGGGGAGCTGTTTTTT
cdr3_aa: CASSEQGTGELFF